Below are 21 T cell receptor beta chains sequenced from a single sample in a study of blood T cell repertoires in COVID-19. Here immunoSEQ multiplex PCR was the method, and the copy in TCRdb shows in-frame clones only, minus some. Here the sample spans about 140,000 clones, around 90% being singletons. The specimen sequenced was peripheral blood. These receptors came from a human donor in a cohort sampled during active COVID-19.

The chain joins TRBV12-3 or TRBV12-4 to TRBJ1-2, with D possibly matching TRBD1 (5 bases). The CDR3 is made up of 12 amino acids. V lost 6 bases, J lost 5 bases, and 10 bases lay in between. The chain's CDR3 is CASRPGTYGYTF. The CDR3 region has the DNA TGTGCCAGCAGACCCGGGACTTATGGCTACACCTTC.

The rearrangement links TRBV7-9 to TRBJ2-1, with 9 nucleotides matching TRBD2. The germline V gene has CDR1 SEHNR and CDR2 FQNEAQ (reference sequence). Trimming at V came to 2 bases and at J to 10 bases, leaving 3 bases not matched to a gene. This CDR3 has 13 residues. CDR3 in amino acids: CASSLLAGGEQFF. The CDR3 DNA reads TGTGCCAGCAGCTTATTGGCGGGAGGGGAGCAGTTCTTC.

This chain uses TRBV5-1 with TRBJ2-7; D may be TRBD2 (6 bases). This CDR3 comprises 18 residues. CDR1 is SGHRS and CDR2 is YFSETQ in the germline V gene. V was pared by 2 bases and J by 1 base, with 22 bases between. The CDR3 DNA reads as TGCGCCAGCAGCTTAGGCGGGCAACCCCCTGCGGGGTCCTACGAGCAGTACTTC. Translated: CASSLGGQPPAGSYEQYF.

The chain has TRBV9 and TRBJ1-3, with D possibly matching TRBD1 (6 bases). The germline gives CDR1 SGDLS, CDR2 YYNGEE. V was shortened by 4 bases and J by 2 bases, with 13 bases between the two germline ends. The CDR3 is 15 residues long. The DNA for the CDR3 is TGTGCCAGCAGCTCGCAGGGGAACACTGGAAACACCATATATTTT. Protein product: CASSSQGNTGNTIYF.

The chain is built from TRBV7-2 and TRBJ2-7; possibly TRBD2 for D (6 bases). This CDR3 is built from 14 residues. The V gene's germline CDR1 is SGHTA and CDR2 FQGNSA. Trimming shortened V by 4 bases and J by 9 bases, and 19 bases separated the two germline ends. CDR3: CASSSSRDFLGQYF. CDR3 coding DNA: TGTGCCAGCAGCTCCTCGAGGGACTTCCTGGGGCAGTACTTC.

CDR3 residues: CASRPGQGGEQYF. The DNA for the CDR3 is TGTGCCAGTAGACCGGGACAGGGTGGCGAGCAGTACTTC. The chain employs TRBV19 and TRBJ2-7, with TRBD1 matching 9 bases. The CDR3 consists of 13 residues. The germline V gene has CDR1 LNHDA and CDR2 SQIVND (reference sequence). Trimming cost V 6 bases and J 6 bases; bases outside gene matches: 6.

In its sample, this clone was seen once. The V gene is TRBV7-9, the J gene TRBJ2-7, with D possibly matching TRBD1 (5 bases). CDR3 size: 16 residues. V shed 1 base and J shed 0 bases, with 13 bases lying between them. Per the germline V gene, CDR1 is SEHNR and CDR2 is FQNEAQ (reference sequence). The CDR3 nucleotides read TGTGCCAGCAGCTTAGAGGGGTCCTGGAGCTCCTACGAGCAGTACTTC. It translates to CASSLEGSWSSYEQYF.

This chain uses TRBV7-3 with TRBJ2-6; 8 bases fit TRBD2. In germline, CDR1 is SGHTA, CDR2 FQGTGA. J lost 0 bases, V lost 5 bases, and 9 bases had no gene match. The CDR3 extends over 18 amino acids. This CDR3 is CASSRLAPPNSGANVLTF. As DNA, the CDR3 is TGTGCCAGCAGCAGACTAGCGCCACCTAACTCTGGGGCCAACGTCCTGACTTTC.

This chain links TRBV7-9 with TRBJ2-5; D is unresolved. The CDR3 is 14 amino acids. In germline, CDR1 is SEHNR, CDR2 FQNEAQ (reference sequence). V lost 2 bases and J lost 7, with 14 bases in between. The chain's CDR3 is CASSLLSSTGTQYF. CDR3 DNA sequence: TGTGCCAGCAGCTTATTAAGCAGTACGGGGACCCAGTACTTC.

The rearrangement joins TRBV9 to TRBJ2-1; D gene unclear. Germline CDR1 and CDR2: SGDLS and YYNGEE. V lost 0 bases and J lost 5, with 12 bases in between. The CDR3 extends over 15 amino acids. The CDR3 DNA is TGTGCCAGCAGCGTAGAGCACCGTCCCGACAATGAGCAGTTCTTC. Translation gives CASSVEHRPDNEQFF.

The gene calls are TRBV10-3 and TRBJ2-3, with D perhaps TRBD2 (6 bases). The CDR3 contains 14 residues. Trimming left V 4 bases short and J 4 bases short, with 12 bases between. CDR1 ENHRY and CDR2 SYGVKD come from the germline V gene. DNA for the CDR3: TGTGCCATCAGTGGCGGGATCATCGCAGATACGCAGTATTTT. Translated, it gives CAISGGIIADTQYF.

In its sample, this clone was seen once. Here the CDR3 reads CASRGRDGLGLYGYTF. CDR3 coding DNA: TGTGCCAGCAGAGGCCGGGACGGCTTGGGACTTTATGGCTACACCTTC. This sequence joins TRBV28 and TRBJ1-2; a possible D gene is TRBD1 (5 bases). The CDR3 runs to 16 residues. Trimming took 6 bases from V and 5 from J, leaving 22 bases between them. Germline lookup yields CDR1 MDHEN and CDR2 SYDVKM.

The chain has TRBV2 and TRBJ2-1; 14 nucleotides line up with TRBD2. The trim removed 6 bases at V and 7 bases at J, leaving 2 bases unmatched. The CDR3 contains 14 residues. The V gene's germline CDR1 is SNHLY and CDR2 FYNNEI. CDR3 in amino acids: CASRRTSGRNEQFF. In nucleotides, the CDR3 is TGTGCCAGCAGGAGGACTAGCGGGAGGAATGAGCAGTTCTTC.

The rearrangement joins TRBV7-3 to TRBJ2-5, with 7 bases aligning to TRBD2. Losses at the gene ends were 5 bases for V and 2 bases for J; bases not matched to a gene: 11. Per germline, CDR1 SGHTA and CDR2 FQGTGA. The CDR3 has 16 residues. The CDR3 DNA sequence: TGTGCCAGCAGCCCCGGCGGGGGTGGGAGGCAAGAGACCCAGTACTTC. Translation gives CASSPGGGGRQETQYF.

The V call is TRBV6-5, the J call TRBJ2-6; tentatively, D is TRBD1 (6 bases). Germline lookup yields CDR1 MNHEY and CDR2 SVGAGI. The V end lost 0 bases, the J end lost 3 bases, and 9 bases lay between the germline ends. CDR3 length: 16 amino acids. Written as DNA, the CDR3 is TGTGCCAGCAGTTACTCGGGGGCTGATGGGGCCAACGTCCTGACTTTC. Translated: CASSYSGADGANVLTF.

As DNA, the CDR3 is TGTGCCAGTAGCGGACAGGGGGCGTACGCTGAAGCTTTCTTT. It encodes CASSGQGAYAEAFF. The chain joins TRBV19 to TRBJ1-1; TRBD1 agrees at 11 bases. The ends lost 6 bases at V and 6 bases at J; junction bases unmatched: 6. The CDR3 sequence is 14 residues long. CDR1 and CDR2 (germline): LNHDA, SQIVND (reference sequence).

V and J are TRBV6-6 and TRBJ1-1; 7 bases map to TRBD1. Germline V gives CDR1 MNHNY, CDR2 SVGAGI (reference sequence). V shed 5 bases, J shed 6 bases, and the junction held 6 bases outside the gene matches. The CDR3 length is 13 residues. The CDR3: CASSPARGPEAFF. In nucleotides, the CDR3 is TGTGCCAGCAGTCCCGCGAGGGGGCCTGAAGCTTTCTTT.

CDR3 sequence: CASSLVRGRDEQFF. Written as DNA, the CDR3 is TGTGCCAGCAGCTTAGTAAGGGGGAGGGATGAGCAGTTCTTC. The genes are TRBV7-6 and TRBJ2-1, with D perhaps TRBD2 (7 bases). The germline V gene has CDR1 SGHVS and CDR2 FNYEAQ. V was cut by 1 base and J by 8 bases, with 12 bases left in between. This CDR3 spans 14 amino acids. The full variable domain, rest sourced from reference TRBV7-6 and TRBJ2-1, is GAGVSQSPRYKVTKRGQDVALRCDPISGHVSLYWYRQALGQGPEFLTYFNYEAQQDKSGLPNDRFSAERPEGSISTLTIQRTEQRDSAMYRCASSLVRGRDEQFFGPGTRLTVL.

The rearrangement uses TRBV6-1 and TRBJ1-4, with D hard to call. The CDR3 extends over 15 amino acids. With 1 base removed from V and 7 bases from J, the gap between germline ends came to 13 bases. Germline V gene sequence: CDR1 MNHNS, CDR2 SASEGT. The CDR3 is CASSEGWAASEKLFF. The CDR3 DNA is TGTGCCAGCAGTGAAGGATGGGCCGCGAGTGAAAAACTGTTTTTT.

This clone was counted a few times. The V and J genes are TRBV5-1 and TRBJ1-2; TRBD1 matches 11 bases. Germline-derived CDR1 and CDR2 are SGHRS and YFSETQ. Trimming took 3 bases from V and 7 from J; bases not matched to a gene: 2. The CDR3 totals 13 residues. CDR3 loop: CASSYGTGGGYTF. As DNA, the CDR3 is TGCGCCAGCAGCTACGGGACAGGGGGTGGCTACACCTTC.

The chain has TRBV7-8 and TRBJ2-7, with D possibly matching TRBD1 (6 bases). V was pared by 4 bases and J by 6 bases, with 10 bases between. The CDR3 length is 12 residues. CDR1 is SGHVS and CDR2 is FQNEAQ in the germline V gene. The chain's CDR3 is CASSSRGTEQYF. In nucleotides, the CDR3 is TGTGCCAGCAGCTCTAGGGGGACCGAGCAGTACTTC.